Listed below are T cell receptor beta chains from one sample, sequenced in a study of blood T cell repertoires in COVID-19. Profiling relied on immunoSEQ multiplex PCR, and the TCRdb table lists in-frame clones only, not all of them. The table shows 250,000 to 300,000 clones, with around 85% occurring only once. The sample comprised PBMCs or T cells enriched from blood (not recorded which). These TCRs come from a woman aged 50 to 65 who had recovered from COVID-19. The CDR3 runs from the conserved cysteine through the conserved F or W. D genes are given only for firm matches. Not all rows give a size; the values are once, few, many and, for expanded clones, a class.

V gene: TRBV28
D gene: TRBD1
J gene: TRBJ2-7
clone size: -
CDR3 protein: CASRPRQGQGWYEQYF
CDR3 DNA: TGTGCCAGCCGCCCCCGGCAGGGACAGGGATGGTACGAGCAGTACTTC

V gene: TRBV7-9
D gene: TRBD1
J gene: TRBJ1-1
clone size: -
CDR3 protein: CASSETGGAGTEAFF
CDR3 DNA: TGTGCCAGCAGCGAGACAGGGGGGGCTGGCACTGAAGCTTTCTTT

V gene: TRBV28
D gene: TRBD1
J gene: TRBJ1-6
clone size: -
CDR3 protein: CASSPGTDFGSYNSPLHF
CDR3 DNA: TGTGCCAGCAGTCCCGGGACAGACTTTGGTTCCTATAATTCACCCCTCCACTTT

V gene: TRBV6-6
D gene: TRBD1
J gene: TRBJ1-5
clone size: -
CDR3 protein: CASSLGQGVLKSNQPQHF
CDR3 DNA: TGTGCCAGCAGTCTGGGACAGGGGGTTCTTAAGAGCAATCAGCCCCAGCATTTT

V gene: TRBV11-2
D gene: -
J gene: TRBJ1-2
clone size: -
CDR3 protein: CASSLASPYGYTF
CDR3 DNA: TGTGCCAGCAGCTTAGCCTCCCCGTATGGCTACACCTTC

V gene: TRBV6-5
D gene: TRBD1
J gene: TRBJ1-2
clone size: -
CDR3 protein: CASSSPGQGVSGYTF
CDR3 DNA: TGTGCCAGCAGTAGTCCGGGACAGGGAGTGAGTGGCTACACCTTC

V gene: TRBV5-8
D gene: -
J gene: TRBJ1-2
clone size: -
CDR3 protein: CARTRSREARLGYGYTF
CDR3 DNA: TGTGCCAGGACCCGATCAAGGGAGGCCCGGCTGGGCTATGGCTACACCTTC

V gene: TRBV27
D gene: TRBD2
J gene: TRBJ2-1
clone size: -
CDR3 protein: CASRLAGVPGEQFF
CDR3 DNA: TGTGCCAGCAGACTAGCGGGAGTACCGGGTGAGCAGTTCTTC

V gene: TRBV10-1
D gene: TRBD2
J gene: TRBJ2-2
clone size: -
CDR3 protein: CASSERASGTGELFF
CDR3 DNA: TGCGCCAGCAGTGAGAGGGCTAGCGGCACCGGGGAGCTGTTTTTT

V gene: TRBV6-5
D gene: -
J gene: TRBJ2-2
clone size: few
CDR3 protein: CASSYSAGPNTGELFF
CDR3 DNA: TGTGCCAGCAGTTACTCGGCGGGACCGAACACCGGGGAGCTGTTTTTT

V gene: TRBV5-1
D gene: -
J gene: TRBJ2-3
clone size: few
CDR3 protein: CASSLQGSPDTQYF
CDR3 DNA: TGCGCCAGCAGCTTGCAGGGGAGCCCAGATACGCAGTATTTT

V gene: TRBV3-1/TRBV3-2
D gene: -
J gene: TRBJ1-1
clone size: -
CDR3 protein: CASSQYYGGGGGGGTEAFF
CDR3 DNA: TGTGCCAGCAGCCAATACTACGGCGGAGGAGGCGGTGGTGGCACTGAAGCTTTCTTT

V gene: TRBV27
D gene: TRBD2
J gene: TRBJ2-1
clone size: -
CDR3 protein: CASSLRLAANEQFF
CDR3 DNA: TGTGCCAGCAGTTTACGGCTAGCGGCTAATGAGCAGTTCTTC

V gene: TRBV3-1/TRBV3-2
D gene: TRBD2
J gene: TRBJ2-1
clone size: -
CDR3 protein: CASSQGGGTSGHEQFF
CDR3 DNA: TGTGCCAGCAGCCAAGGAGGCGGGACTAGCGGGCATGAGCAGTTCTTC

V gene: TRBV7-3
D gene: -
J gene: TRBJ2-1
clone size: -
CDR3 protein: CASSPIASSYNEQFF
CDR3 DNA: TGTGCCAGCAGCCCTATAGCCTCTTCCTACAATGAGCAGTTCTTC

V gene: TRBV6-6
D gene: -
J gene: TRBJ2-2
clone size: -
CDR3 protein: CASSYVQGTNTGELFF
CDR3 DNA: TGTGCCAGCAGTTACGTTCAGGGGACCAACACCGGGGAGCTGTTTTTT

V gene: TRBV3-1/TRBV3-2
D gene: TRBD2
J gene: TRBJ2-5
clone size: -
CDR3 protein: CASSQTSGRARETQYF
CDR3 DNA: TGTGCCAGCAGCCAAACTAGCGGGAGGGCCCGGGAGACCCAGTACTTC

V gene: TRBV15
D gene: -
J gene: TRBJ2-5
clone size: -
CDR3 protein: CATSRDSLVQETQYF
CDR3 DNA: TGTGCCACCAGCAGAGATTCCCTAGTTCAAGAGACCCAGTACTTC

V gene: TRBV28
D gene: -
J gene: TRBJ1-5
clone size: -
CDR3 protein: CASSLGSLNYQPQHF
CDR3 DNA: TGTGCCAGCAGTTTAGGCTCCCTGAATTATCAGCCCCAGCATTTT

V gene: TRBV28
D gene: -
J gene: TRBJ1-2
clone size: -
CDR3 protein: CASSLRGYGYTF
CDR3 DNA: TGTGCCAGCAGTTTAAGGGGATATGGCTACACCTTC

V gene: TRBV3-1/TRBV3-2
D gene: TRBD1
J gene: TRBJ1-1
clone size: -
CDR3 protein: CASSLNRGFGTEAFF
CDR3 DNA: TGTGCCAGCAGCCTCAACAGGGGGTTCGGCACTGAAGCTTTCTTT

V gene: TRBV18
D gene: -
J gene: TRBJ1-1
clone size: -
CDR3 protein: CASSPSEGLTEAFF
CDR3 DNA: TGTGCCAGCTCACCAAGCGAGGGCCTCACTGAAGCTTTCTTT

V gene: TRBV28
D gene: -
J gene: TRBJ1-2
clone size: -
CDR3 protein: CASRGTRWDGYTF
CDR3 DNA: TGTGCCAGCAGGGGCACCCGGTGGGATGGCTACACCTTC

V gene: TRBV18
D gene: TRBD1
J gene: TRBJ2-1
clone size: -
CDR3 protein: CASLLWGQGSYEQFF
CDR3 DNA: TGTGCCAGCCTCCTTTGGGGACAGGGGAGTTATGAGCAGTTCTTC

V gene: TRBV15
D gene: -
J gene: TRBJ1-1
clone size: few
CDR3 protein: CATSRDRVRHTEAFF
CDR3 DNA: TGTGCCACCAGCAGAGACAGGGTTAGGCACACTGAAGCTTTCTTT

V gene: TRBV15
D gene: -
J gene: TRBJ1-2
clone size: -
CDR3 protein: CATSRDRDYGYTF
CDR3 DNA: TGTGCCACCAGCAGAGACAGGGACTATGGCTACACCTTC

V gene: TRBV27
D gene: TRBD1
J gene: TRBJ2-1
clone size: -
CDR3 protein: CASRRSGQGRNEQFF
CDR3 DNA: TGTGCCAGCAGAAGATCGGGACAGGGTCGGAATGAGCAGTTCTTC